This TCR beta chain was obtained from a study of OX40 agonist ivuxolimab in advanced cancers. Findings and limits, study-wide: Several nonresponders also turned out to have low normalized T-cell clonal expansion. Relative to CD4+, CD8+ T cells held more expanded clones on average.

The protocol was immunoSEQ multiplex PCR, while the TCRdb copy is restricted to in-frame clones and leaves out a portion. Of over 55,000 clones listed, around 84% are singletons. With respect to this clone: The target antigen is unknown.

Sequences were derived from CD4+ or CD8+ T cells sorted from blood, sampled in a trial of the OX40 agonist ivuxolimab. This TCR derives from an adult with an advanced solid tumor such as melanoma, head and neck, liver or kidney cancer.

The CDR3 bases are TGTGCCAGCAGTGAAAGAAGGGCAGTGACAGATACGCAGTATTTT. This encodes CASSERRAVTDTQYF. The J gene is TRBJ2-3, the V gene TRBV2; D gene ambiguous. This CDR3 has 15 residues. Trimming removed 2 bases from V and 3 bases from J, with 12 bases in between. Germline-derived CDR1 and CDR2 are SNHLY and FYNNEI.